This T cell receptor beta chain emerged from a study of blood T cell repertoires in COVID-19. About the study: Sample material is recorded as cDNA or gDNA derived from T cells, B-cell-depleted T cells, or PBMCs.

The CDR3 covers 14 residues. Trimming cost V 6 bases and J 5 bases; bases outside gene matches: 9. Per the germline V gene, CDR1 is SNHLY and CDR2 is FYNNEI. This clone was seen more than once but under ten times. As originally analysed: Reference gene primer amplification gave nucleated cell count estimates. Sequenced by immunoSEQ multiplex PCR; TCRdb stores in-frame clones only, minus some. V, J and clone size are taken as reported in that table, and D and trimming were inferred from the DNA itself. The sample gives roughly 90,000 clones, around 81% of which show up once; roughly 2.1% is in the top ten.

The clonotype originates from a woman aged 70-85 years with acute or convalescent COVID-19. This sequence joins TRBV2 and TRBJ1-1, with TRBD1 identical over 7 bases. Source material: peripheral blood. The CDR3 sequence is CASRRQGRETEAFF. The CDR3 DNA reads TGTGCCAGCAGGAGACAGGGCCGGGAAACTGAAGCTTTCTTT.